This passage covers 23 T cell receptor beta chains from one sample sequenced in a study of cytotoxic CD8 clonotypes in ibrutinib-treated CLL. Clones were read by immunoSEQ multiplex PCR, and TCRdb kept only the in-frame ones, dropping some. Here the sample spans approximately 30,000 clones, approximately 68% being singletons. The material sequenced was PBMCs, taken after 24 months of ibrutinib treatment. The receptors stem from a human donor with chronic lymphocytic leukemia.

This clone was counted a few times. The chain recombines TRBV27 with TRBJ1-5; 12 bases agree with TRBD1. CDR3 size: 19 residues. V was clipped by 7 bases and J by 1 base; unmatched bases: 14. Germline CDR1 reads MNHEY; CDR2 reads SMNVEV (reference sequence). CDR3 coding DNA: TGTGCCAGCAACCCTCCGGGACAGGGGGCGGTATACAGCAATCAGCCCCAGCATTTT. This translates into CASNPPGQGAVYSNQPQHF.

This clone was observed a handful of times. The V gene is TRBV20-1, the J gene TRBJ2-3; D not resolved. The CDR3 consists of 11 residues. Trimming stripped 3 bases from V and 3 bases from J, with 4 bases between. Germline V gene lookup returns CDR1 DFQATT and CDR2 SNEGSKA (reference sequence). The CDR3, as DNA: TGCAGTGCTAGCGGGACAGATACGCAGTATTTT. Protein product: CSASGTDTQYF.

The chain has TRBV18 and TRBJ1-1; D is perhaps TRBD1 (6 bases). The CDR3 runs 14 residues. Per germline, CDR1 KGHSH and CDR2 LQKENI. The V end lost 5 bases, the J end lost 5 bases, and 15 bases lay between the germline ends. This CDR3 is CASSLQGGATEAFF. In nucleotides, the CDR3 is TGTGCCAGCTCATTACAAGGGGGAGCAACTGAAGCTTTCTTT.

The chain recombines TRBV5-1 with TRBJ1-2; 9 nucleotides align to TRBD1. Trimming took 6 bases from V and 1 from J; bases not matched to a gene: 4. Germline CDR1 is SGHRS and CDR2 is YFSETQ. The CDR3 contains 14 residues. DNA for the CDR3: TGCGCCAGCAAAGTGGACAGGGGTAACTATGGCTACACCTTC. Protein product: CASKVDRGNYGYTF.

The genes are TRBV2 and TRBJ1-1; D call uncertain. This CDR3 spans 15 amino acids. V was trimmed by 0 bases and J by 7 bases, leaving 15 bases between them. Germline values: CDR1 SNHLY, CDR2 FYNNEI. CDR3: CASSEAQARVSEAFF. The CDR3 nucleotides read TGTGCCAGCAGTGAAGCGCAGGCCCGGGTGAGTGAAGCTTTCTTT.

This clone was recorded a few times. The chain couples TRBV5-1 to TRBJ1-3, with D perhaps matching TRBD1 (6 bases). Trimming shortened V by 4 bases and J by 3 bases, and 14 bases separated the two germline ends. CDR1 is SGHRS, CDR2 YFSETQ, per germline. The CDR3 covers 15 residues. CDR3 sequence: CASSVSGAVGNTIYF. The CDR3 DNA sequence: TGCGCCAGCAGCGTATCAGGGGCAGTTGGAAACACCATATATTTT.

This chain connects TRBV30 to TRBJ2-5; D remains unclear. Trimming took 2 bases from V and 2 from J, leaving 6 bases between them. Germline V gene data show CDR1 as GTSNPN and CDR2 as SVGIG (reference sequence). The CDR3 runs to 12 residues. The CDR3 DNA reads as TGTGCCTGGAGTAGAAGGCAAGAGACCCAGTACTTC. It encodes CAWSRRQETQYF.

This rearrangement joins TRBV18 to TRBJ1-4; D remains unclear. The CDR3 contains 13 residues. V was pared by 2 bases and J by 6 bases, with 7 bases between. Germline-derived CDR1 and CDR2 are KGHSH and LQKENI. The CDR3 loop is CASSPNRDEKLFF. The CDR3 nucleotides are TGTGCCAGCTCACCAAATCGGGATGAAAAACTGTTTTTT.

The chain couples TRBV19 to TRBJ2-5, with a tentative D call TRBD2 (6 bases). Germline V gene sequence: CDR1 LNHDA, CDR2 SQIVND (reference sequence). This CDR3 spans 13 amino acids. Trimming shortened V by 8 bases and J by 4 bases, and 14 bases separated the two germline ends. This CDR3 reads CASRNGGRETQYF. CDR3 nucleotides: TGTGCCAGTCGAAATGGAGGGCGAGAGACCCAGTACTTC. Looking up the rest from reference TRBV19 and TRBJ2-5 gives the full variable domain: DGGITQSPKYLFRKEGQNVTLSCEQNLNHDAMYWYRQDPGQGLRLIYYSQIVNDFQKGDIAEGYSVSREKKESFPLTVTSAQKNPTAFYLCASRNGGRETQYFGPGTRLLVL.

The rearrangement links TRBV30 to TRBJ2-5, with a possible D match to TRBD1 (6 bases). Germline V CDR1 and CDR2: GTSNPN, SVGIG (reference sequence). Trimming shortened V by 3 bases and J by 4 bases, and 24 bases separated the two germline ends. This CDR3 has 17 residues. The CDR3 DNA reads TGTGCCTGGAGGGACCGAAGGGATCCTCGAGGGGGAGAGACCCAGTACTTC. It encodes CAWRDRRDPRGGETQYF.

A word on this clone: One junction end does not reproduce the germline sequence, and a read error may be involved. The chain is built from TRBV7-9 and TRBJ2-1; no clear D gene. The CDR3 has 11 residues. CDR1 is SEHNR, CDR2 FQNEAQ, per germline (reference sequence). The CDR3 loop is CASSLAQWQVF. CDR3 coding DNA: TGTGCCAGCAGCTTAGCCCAGTGGCAGGTCTTC. Based on the CDR3 plus reference TRBV7-9 and TRBJ2-1, the full variable domain is DTGVSQNPRHKITKRGQNVTFRCDPISEHNRLYWYRQTLGQGPEFLTYFQNEAQLEKSRLLSDRFSAERPKGSFSTLEIQRTEQGDSAMYLCASSLAQWQVFGPGTRLTVL.

This clone has only a few counts. The chain employs TRBV7-9 and TRBJ1-2; D remains ambiguous. V was cut by 3 bases and J by 6 bases, with 14 bases left in between. Germline assignment: CDR1 SEHNR and CDR2 FQNEAQ (reference sequence). The CDR3 has 14 amino acids. Here the CDR3 reads CASSFPRQVDGYTF. In nucleotides, the CDR3 is TGTGCCAGCAGCTTTCCCCGGCAGGTCGATGGCTACACCTTC. Using reference TRBV7-9 and TRBJ1-2 for the parts outside the CDR3, the full variable domain is DTGVSQNPRHKITKRGQNVTFRCDPISEHNRLYWYRQTLGQGPEFLTYFQNEAQLEKSRLLSDRFSAERPKGSFSTLEIQRTEQGDSAMYLCASSFPRQVDGYTFGSGTRLTVV.

The V and J genes are TRBV29-1 and TRBJ2-2; possibly TRBD1 or TRBD2 for D (5 bases each). Germline loops: CDR1 SQVTM, CDR2 ANQGSEA. V lost 1 base and J lost 6, with 12 bases in between. CDR3 length: 14 residues. The CDR3 nucleotides read TGCAGCGTTGAAGCTCCAGGGAGACCCGGGGAGCTGTTTTTT. Translated: CSVEAPGRPGELFF.

This chain's CDR3 is CASSTLPGTGGGYTF. CDR3 in DNA: TGTGCCAGCAGTACCCTTCCCGGGACAGGGGGCGGCTACACCTTC. The chain uses TRBV28 and TRBJ1-2, with 12 bases lining up with TRBD1. The CDR3 sequence is 15 residues long. CDR1 is MDHEN, CDR2 SYDVKM, per germline. The ends lost 5 bases at V and 8 bases at J; junction bases unmatched: 9.

This rearrangement joins TRBV5-6 to TRBJ2-4; TRBD1 matches 7 bases. The CDR3 covers 16 residues. CDR1 SGHDT and CDR2 YYEEEE come from the germline V gene. J was trimmed by 0 bases and V by 6 bases; bases with no gene match: 9. In DNA form, the CDR3 reads TGTGCCAGCAACCGACAGGGAACCTTAGCCAAAAACATTCAGTACTTC. Translation: CASNRQGTLAKNIQYF.

The V gene is TRBV28, the J gene TRBJ2-7; unclear D gene. Between the trimmed V and J ends, which lost 2 bases and 2 bases, there was a span of 10 bases. The CDR3 length is 14 residues. Germline V CDR1 and CDR2: MDHEN, SYDVKM. The CDR3 DNA reads as TGTGCCAGCAGTTTAAGGGCCTCCCCCTACGAGCAGTACTTC. Translating gives CASSLRASPYEQYF.

This chain joins TRBV9 and TRBJ2-5; TRBD1 is a possible D gene (5 bases). The germline gives CDR1 SGDLS, CDR2 YYNGEE. Trimming took off 0 bases at V and 1 base at J, with 7 bases between the two ends. The CDR3 has 14 amino acids. CDR3 coding DNA: TGTGCCAGCAGCGTAGGTGGGGCCCAAGAGACCCAGTACTTC. It encodes CASSVGGAQETQYF.

The chain combines TRBV5-1 with TRBJ2-2; 9 bases map to TRBD2. The V and J ends lost 5 bases and 5 bases, in that order; junction bases with no gene match: 4. This CDR3 has 14 amino acids. The germline CDR1 and CDR2 sequences are SGHRS and YFSETQ. CDR3 in amino acids: CASSGTSRTGELFF. Here the CDR3 DNA reads TGCGCCAGCAGTGGGACTAGCAGAACCGGGGAGCTGTTTTTT.

V usage is TRBV7-9 and J usage is TRBJ2-5; D unresolved. Trimming removed 3 bases at V and 5 bases at J, with 4 bases between. CDR1 and CDR2 from the germline V gene are SEHNR and FQNEAQ (reference sequence). This CDR3 contains 11 residues. The CDR3 DNA reads TGTGCCAGCAGCTTTATGGAGACCCAGTACTTC. It codes for CASSFMETQYF.

J is TRBJ1-3 and V is TRBV6-6; no firm D call. The CDR3 runs to 14 residues. The V gene lost 6 bases and the J gene lost 2 bases, with 11 bases spanning the gap. CDR1 MNHNY and CDR2 SVGAGI come from the germline V gene (reference sequence). The CDR3 DNA reads as TGTGCCAGCAGCGCTGATGATGCTGGAAACACCATATATTTT. This encodes CASSADDAGNTIYF.

The V call is TRBV25-1, the J call TRBJ1-1; 8 bases align to TRBD1. Germline V gives CDR1 MGHDK, CDR2 SYGVNS. CDR3 size: 15 residues. Trimming cost V 6 bases and J 5 bases; bases outside gene matches: 11. The CDR3 is CASRASQGARTEAFF. In nucleotides, the CDR3 is TGTGCCAGCAGGGCTTCCCAGGGGGCGAGAACTGAAGCTTTCTTT.

V usage is TRBV7-9 and J usage is TRBJ1-1; 8 bases fit TRBD1. The junction had 8 bases not matched to a gene; V was cut back by 5 bases and J by 3 bases. CDR1 and CDR2 (germline): SEHNR, FQNEAQ (reference sequence). The CDR3 has 15 amino acids. The CDR3 is CASSIIQGGDTEAFF. The CDR3 DNA follows: TGTGCCAGCAGCATAATACAGGGGGGTGACACTGAAGCTTTCTTT.

The gene calls are TRBV29-1 and TRBJ2-3; 9 bases align to TRBD1. Germline-derived CDR1 and CDR2 are SQVTM and ANQGSEA. The V segment lost 7 bases and the J segment 0 bases; nucleotides outside the gene matches: 5. This CDR3 is built from 14 residues. The CDR3 nucleotides are TGCAGCGCTCGGACAGGGGCGAGCACAGATACGCAGTATTTT. Protein: CSARTGASTDTQYF.